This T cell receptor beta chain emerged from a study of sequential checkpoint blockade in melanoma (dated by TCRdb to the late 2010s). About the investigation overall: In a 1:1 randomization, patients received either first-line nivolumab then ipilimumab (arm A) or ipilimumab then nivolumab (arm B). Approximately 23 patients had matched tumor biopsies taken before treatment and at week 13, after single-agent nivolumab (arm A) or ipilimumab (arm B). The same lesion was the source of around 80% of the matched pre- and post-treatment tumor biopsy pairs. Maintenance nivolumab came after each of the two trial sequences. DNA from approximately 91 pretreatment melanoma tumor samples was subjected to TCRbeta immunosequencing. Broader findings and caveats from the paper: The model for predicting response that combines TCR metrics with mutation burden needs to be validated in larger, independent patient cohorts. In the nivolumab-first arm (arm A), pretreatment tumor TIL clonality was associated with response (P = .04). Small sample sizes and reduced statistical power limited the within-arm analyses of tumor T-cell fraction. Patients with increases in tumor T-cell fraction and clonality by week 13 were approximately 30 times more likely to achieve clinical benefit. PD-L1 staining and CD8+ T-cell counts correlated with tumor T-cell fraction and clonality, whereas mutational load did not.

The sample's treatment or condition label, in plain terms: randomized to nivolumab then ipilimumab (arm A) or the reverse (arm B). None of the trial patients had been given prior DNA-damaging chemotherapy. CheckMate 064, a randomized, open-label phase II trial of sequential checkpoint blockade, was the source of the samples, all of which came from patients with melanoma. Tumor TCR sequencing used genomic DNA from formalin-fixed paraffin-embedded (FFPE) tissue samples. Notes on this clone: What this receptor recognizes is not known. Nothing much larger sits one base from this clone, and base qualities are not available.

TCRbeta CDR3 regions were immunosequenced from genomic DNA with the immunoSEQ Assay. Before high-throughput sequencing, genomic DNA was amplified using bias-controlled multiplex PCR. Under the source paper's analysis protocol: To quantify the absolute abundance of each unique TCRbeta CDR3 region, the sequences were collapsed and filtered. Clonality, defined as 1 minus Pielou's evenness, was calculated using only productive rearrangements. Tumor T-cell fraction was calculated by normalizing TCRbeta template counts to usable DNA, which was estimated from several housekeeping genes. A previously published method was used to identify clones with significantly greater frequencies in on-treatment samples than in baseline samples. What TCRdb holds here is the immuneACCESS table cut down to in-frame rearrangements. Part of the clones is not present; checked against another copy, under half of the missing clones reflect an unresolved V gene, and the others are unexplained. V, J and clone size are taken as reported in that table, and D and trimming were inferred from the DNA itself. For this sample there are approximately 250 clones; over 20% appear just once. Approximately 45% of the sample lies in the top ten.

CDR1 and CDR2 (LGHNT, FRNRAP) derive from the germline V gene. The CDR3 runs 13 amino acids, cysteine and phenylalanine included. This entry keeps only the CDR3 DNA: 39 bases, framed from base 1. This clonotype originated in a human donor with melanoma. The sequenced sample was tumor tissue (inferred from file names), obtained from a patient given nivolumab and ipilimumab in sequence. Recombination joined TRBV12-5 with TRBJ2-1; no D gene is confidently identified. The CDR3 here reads CASKRLRNNEQFF. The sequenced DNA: TGTGCCAGCAAGAGGCTGAGAAATAATGAGCAGTTCTTC.